The rows below give T cell receptor beta chains drawn from one sample of a study of T cells in narcolepsy. The data were produced by immunoSEQ multiplex PCR, yet TCRdb's version contains in-frame clones alone and is incomplete. Of 32,000 or so clones listed, around 79% are singletons. Sequenced: memory (CD45RA-) CD4+ T cells from blood. The receptor source for this set is a human donor in good health. The conserved cysteine and the conserved F or W are not part of the CDR3 here. Each record gives: V gene, J gene, clone size, CDR3 protein. A clone size is listed for some rows: how often the clone was seen (once, few, many), or a class if it is expanded.

TRBV2	TRBJ1-2	NA	ASTPTDNYGYT
TRBV27	TRBJ1-1	NA	ASSFKGGAMNTEAF
TRBV11-2	TRBJ2-5	NA	ASSLGSALNQETQY
TRBV30	TRBJ1-1	NA	AWIRELTEAF
TRBV5-5	TRBJ2-7	few	ASSLPPSGSYEQY
TRBV7-5	TRBJ2-6	NA	ARISQCRQSRANVLT
TRBV10-2	TRBJ1-2	NA	ASSESGNYGYT
TRBV5-1	TRBJ2-3	NA	ASSLDLELSTDTQY
TRBV7-8	TRBJ2-5	once	ASSRTYSFGLAGARETQY
TRBV30	TRBJ2-5	NA	AWSPRGQETQY
TRBV7-6	TRBJ1-1	NA	ASSKGRNTEAF
TRBV2	TRBJ1-5	once	ASNIGSRNQPQH
TRBV11-2	TRBJ1-2	NA	ASSLGQNANYGYT
TRBV30	TRBJ2-5	NA	AWRRQGGTQY
TRBV30	TRBJ2-7	NA	AWSPGQGRYEQY
TRBV9	NA	NA	ASSVATGTYEQY
TRBV4-1	TRBJ2-7	few	ASSQASAYEQY
TRBV2	NA	NA	ASSEFDRDSYEQY
TRBV28	TRBJ1-2	NA	ASSGGSGYGYT
TRBV7-8	TRBJ1-4	NA	ASSFSRGNEKLF
TRBV11-3	TRBJ1-3	NA	ASSLDPGRRSGNTIY
TRBV9	TRBJ2-7	few	ASSVDVQTYEQY
TRBV11-3	TRBJ2-7	NA	ASSLSIGAASSYEQY
TRBV5-4	TRBJ1-2	NA	ASSLVRGDYRYT
TRBV19	TRBJ2-3	NA	ASSLGAGSTDTQY
TRBV27	TRBJ2-1	NA	ASSFFRGAEQF
TRBV28	TRBJ1-2	NA	ASLAGRVNYGYT
TRBV9	NA	NA	ASSVAGTERYEQY
TRBV7-9	TRBJ1-1	few	ASSLDRKGLGTEAF
TRBV7-2	TRBJ2-2	NA	ASSSRTANTGELF
TRBV7-6	TRBJ2-5	NA	ASSRSGRGQETQY
TRBV6-5	TRBJ1-5	NA	ASSPRGVINQPQH
TRBV11-2	TRBJ2-1	NA	ASSGNPGTNSYNEQF
TRBV27	TRBJ1-3	NA	ASSLTRTGDGNTIY
TRBV7-9	TRBJ2-4	once	ASSLPMTGKAKNIQY
TRBV5-6	TRBJ2-5	NA	ASKFSPGRETQY
TRBV6-5	TRBJ2-1	NA	ASTDRGYHEQF
TRBV6-5	TRBJ2-5	NA	ASSSPAGVWGQQY
TRBV5-4	TRBJ1-1	NA	ASSLERRPEAF
TRBV19	TRBJ1-1	NA	ASSIGAGQTEAF
TRBV6-6	TRBJ2-7	NA	ASSRTSGSSYEQY
TRBV18	TRBJ2-3	NA	ASSQQLAGTDTQY
TRBV6-5	TRBJ2-7	NA	ASRPGTGGFYEQY
TRBV5-6	TRBJ2-3	NA	ASSGWASGSISTDTQY
TRBV5-8	TRBJ2-5	NA	ASSPQGVGETQY
TRBV6-6	TRBJ1-3	few	ASSLRGAKNTIY